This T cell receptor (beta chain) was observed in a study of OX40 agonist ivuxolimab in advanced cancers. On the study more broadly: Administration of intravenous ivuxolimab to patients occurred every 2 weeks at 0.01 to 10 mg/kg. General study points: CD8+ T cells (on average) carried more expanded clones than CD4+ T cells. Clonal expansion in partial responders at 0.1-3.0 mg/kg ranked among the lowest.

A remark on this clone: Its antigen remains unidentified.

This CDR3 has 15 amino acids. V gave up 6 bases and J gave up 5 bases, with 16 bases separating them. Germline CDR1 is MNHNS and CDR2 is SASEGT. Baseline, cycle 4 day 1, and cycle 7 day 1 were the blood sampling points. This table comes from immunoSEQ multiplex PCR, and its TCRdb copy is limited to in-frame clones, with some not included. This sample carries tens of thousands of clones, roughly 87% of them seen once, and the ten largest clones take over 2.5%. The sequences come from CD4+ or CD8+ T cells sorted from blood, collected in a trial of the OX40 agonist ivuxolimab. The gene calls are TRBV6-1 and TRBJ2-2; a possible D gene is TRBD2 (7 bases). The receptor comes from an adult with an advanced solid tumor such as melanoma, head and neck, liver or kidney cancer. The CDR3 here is CASRPVGGRTGELFF. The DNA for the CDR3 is TGTGCCAGCAGACCAGTGGGGGGGCGAACCGGGGAGCTGTTTTTT.